This T cell receptor (beta chain) comes out of a study of control samples from healthy donors and cancer patients. Profiled with immunoSEQ multiplex PCR; TCRdb holds only in-frame clones, not every one. The sample contains about 120,000 clones, about 92% of which appear only once. The CDR3 runs 14 residues. The J segment lost 9 bases and the V segment lost 4 bases, leaving 7 bases of the junction unmatched. Germline V gene sequence: CDR1 SGHRS, CDR2 YFSETQ. Sequencing used blood. J is TRBJ2-1 and V is TRBV5-1; TRBD2 matches 10 bases. This clonotype was obtained from a woman aged 45-65 years in good health. Here the CDR3 reads CASSTSGRAGEQFF. In DNA, the CDR3 is TGCGCCAGCAGCACGAGCGGGAGGGCGGGTGAGCAGTTCTTC.